These 6 T cell receptor beta chains originate from one sample sequenced in a study of T-cell reconstitution after alpha-beta-depleted transplantation in children. Unique molecular identifiers were incorporated into the prepared TCRbeta library. TCRdb re-called the PCR reads through MiXCR, storing one row per CDR3 protein. The data contain fewer than 750,000 distinct CDR3 sequences, 23% of them singletons. The material sequenced was PBMCs, mostly from graft donor cells, taken 360 days after TCRalphabeta/CD19-depleted stem cell transplant. These receptors were taken from a boy in the first two years of life who had a stem cell transplant for acute myeloid leukemia, so the T cells may come from the graft donor.

The chain has TRBV20-1 and TRBJ2-7; the D gene is possibly TRBD1 (5 bases). The CDR3 covers 13 residues. The germline gives CDR1 DFQATT, CDR2 SNEGSKA (reference sequence). Trimming removed 4 bases from V and 6 bases from J, with 16 bases in between. In DNA form, the CDR3 reads TGCAGTGCTACCGCTACAGTAAGGGGCGAGCAGTACTTC. Translated, it gives CSATATVRGEQYF.

This clonotype has at least ten counts. The chain recombines TRBV3-1 with TRBJ2-5; 8 nucleotides agree with TRBD2. This CDR3 has 14 amino acids. CDR1 is LGHDT, CDR2 YNNKEL, per germline (reference sequence). V was pared by 4 bases and J by 4 bases, with 5 bases of the junction left unmatched. Here the CDR3 DNA reads TGTGCCAGCAGCCTGGGACTAGGGGGAGAGACCCAGTACTTC. Its protein is CASSLGLGGETQYF.

The chain combines TRBV11-2 with TRBJ2-3, with 8 bases identical to TRBD2. The CDR3 contains 16 residues. Trimming cost V 5 bases and J 0 bases; bases outside gene matches: 7. Germline V gene data show CDR1 as SGHAT and CDR2 as FQNNGV. CDR3 protein: CASSHQRGPSTDTQYF. Here the CDR3 DNA reads TGTGCCAGCAGCCACCAGCGGGGGCCTAGCACAGATACGCAGTATTTT.

Many counts were recorded for this clonotype. The chain recombines TRBV6-5 with TRBJ2-1; possible D gene TRBD2, 5 bases. The V gene's germline CDR1 is MNHEY and CDR2 SVGAGI. CDR3 size: 13 residues. V lost 0 bases and J lost 7, with 7 bases in between. The CDR3 region has the DNA TGTGCCAGCAGTTACTCGGACTGGAATGAGCAGTTCTTC. Protein product: CASSYSDWNEQFF.

The chain uses TRBV5-6 and TRBJ2-1; D is possibly TRBD1 (5 bases). Trimming took 3 bases from V and 9 from J, leaving 10 bases between them. This CDR3 comprises 12 residues. Germline assignment: CDR1 SGHDT and CDR2 YYEEEE. In DNA, the CDR3 is TGTGCCAGCAGCTCAGGGAAGCGTGAGCAGTTCTTC. Translating it yields CASSSGKREQFF.

This clonotype was recorded many times. The chain carries TRBV29-1 and TRBJ1-1, with 7 bases that match TRBD1. The V gene's germline CDR1 is SQVTM and CDR2 ANQGSEA. This CDR3 spans 13 amino acids. V trimming: 5 bases; J trimming: 1 base; junction bases outside the gene matches: 4. CDR3 residues: CSVRGLSNTEAFF. CDR3 DNA sequence: TGCAGCGTTAGGGGGCTTTCGAACACTGAAGCTTTCTTT.